What follows describes a single T cell receptor beta chain. Antigen specificity is unknown. V was trimmed by 8 bases and J by 3 bases, leaving 17 bases between them. The CDR3 runs to 14 residues. Germline V gene lookup returns CDR1 SEHNR and CDR2 FQNEAQ (reference sequence). TCRdb's table, derived via immunoSEQ multiplex PCR, lists solely in-frame clones and lacks some. The repertoire holds around 29,000 clones, with around four fifths as singletons. These data come from a study of monozygotic twins with cystic fibrosis. Broader study findings: Low clonality (median around 0.0095) suggested a mostly naive repertoire. Monozygotic CF twins shared more identical nucleotide clonotypes than unrelated patients. No link emerged between shared CDR3 counts and age, concordance or severity. In 13 of 16 pairs, V gene usage was closest to the co-twin's.

This clonotype was sampled from a girl between 2 and 10 years old with cystic fibrosis. Sequenced material: blood. The chain is built from TRBV7-9 and TRBJ2-7, with D unclear. The CDR3 here is CASCVLGSCYEQYF. The CDR3, as DNA: TGTGCCAGCTGCGTCTTGGGCAGTTGCTACGAGCAGTACTTC.